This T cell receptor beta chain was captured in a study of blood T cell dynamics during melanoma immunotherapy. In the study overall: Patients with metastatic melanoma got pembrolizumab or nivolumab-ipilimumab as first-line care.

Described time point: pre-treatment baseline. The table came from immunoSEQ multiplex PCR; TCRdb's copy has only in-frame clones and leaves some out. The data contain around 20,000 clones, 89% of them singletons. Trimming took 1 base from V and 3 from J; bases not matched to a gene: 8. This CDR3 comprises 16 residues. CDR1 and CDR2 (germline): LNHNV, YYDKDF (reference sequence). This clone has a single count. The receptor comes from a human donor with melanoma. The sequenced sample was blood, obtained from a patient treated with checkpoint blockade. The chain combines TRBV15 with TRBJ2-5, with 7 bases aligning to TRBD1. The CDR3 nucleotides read TGTGCCACCAGCAGAGGTCAGGACAGGTTAAAAGAGACCCAGTACTTC. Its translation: CATSRGQDRLKETQYF.